These T cell receptor beta chains were read from a single sample in a study of CD8 T cells in Susac syndrome. TCRdb re-derived calls from the immunoSEQ multiplex PCR reads in MiXCR, one entry per CDR3 protein. The sample has 160,000 or so distinct CDR3 sequences, around 95% seen once. The sample comprised CD8+ T cells from PBMCs. These receptors all stem from a human donor with multiple sclerosis. Both conserved end residues are part of each CDR3. A D gene is named only where the DNA matches it firmly. Clone sizes are given selectively: once, few, many, or a class where the clone is expanded.

V,D,size,J,CDR3,DNA
TRBV9,TRBD2,NA,TRBJ2-3,CASSPSGIAAGGPTDTQYF,TGTGCCAGCAGCCCTTCAGGGATAGCAGCGGGGGGGCCGACAGATACGCAGTATTTT
TRBV20-1,NA,NA,TRBJ1-2,CSAAGETWYGYTF,TGCAGTGCAGCAGGGGAAACTTGGTATGGCTACACCTTC
TRBV12-3/TRBV12-4,NA,NA,TRBJ1-2,CASSQGAYGYTF,TGTGCCAGCAGCCAAGGGGCTTATGGCTACACCTTC
TRBV12-3/TRBV12-4,NA,once,TRBJ1-1,CASSPPGGNTEAFF,TGTGCCAGCAGCCCGCCCGGGGGGAACACTGAAGCTTTCTTT
TRBV27,NA,NA,TRBJ2-7,CASISGSYEQYF,TGTGCCAGCATTTCGGGGTCCTACGAGCAGTACTTC
TRBV3-1,NA,NA,TRBJ2-7,CASSQGRGYEQYF,TGTGCCAGCAGCCAAGGAAGGGGGTACGAGCAGTACTTC
TRBV3-1,TRBD2,NA,TRBJ2-3,CASSQDHGAGVTDTQYF,TGTGCCAGCAGCCAAGATCATGGGGCGGGGGTCACAGATACGCAGTATTTT
TRBV19,NA,NA,TRBJ1-6,CATNGPYNSPLHF,TGTGCCACCAACGGGCCTTATAATTCACCCCTCCACTTT
TRBV18,NA,NA,TRBJ1-5,CASSTSSGLSNQPQHF,TGTGCCAGCTCAACCTCCTCGGGACTGTCAAATCAGCCCCAGCATTTT
TRBV20-1,TRBD2,NA,TRBJ2-3,CSARDPGLAGFPDTQYF,TGCAGTGCTAGAGATCCCGGACTAGCGGGGTTCCCAGATACGCAGTATTTT
TRBV7-8,TRBD2,once,TRBJ2-1,CASSSSTSRGDEQFF,TGTGCCAGCAGCTCGTCGACTAGCCGCGGGGATGAGCAGTTCTTC
TRBV19,NA,NA,TRBJ2-3,CASSNSEGITDTQYF,TGTGCCAGTAGTAACAGCGAAGGGATCACAGATACGCAGTATTTT
TRBV27,NA,NA,TRBJ2-3,CASSPRPLNGTQYF,TGTGCCAGCAGTCCCAGGCCCCTCAATGGTACGCAGTATTTT
TRBV11-2,TRBD2,NA,TRBJ2-3,CASSYTSGPVDTQYF,TGTGCCAGCAGCTACACTAGCGGGCCCGTGGATACGCAGTATTTT
TRBV11-2,TRBD1,NA,TRBJ2-1,CASSLNSGTGLYNEQFF,TGTGCCAGCAGCTTGAATTCCGGGACAGGGCTTTACAATGAGCAGTTCTTC
TRBV30,NA,NA,TRBJ2-1,CAWTIVGNEQFF,TGTGCCTGGACCATCGTCGGGAATGAGCAGTTCTTC
TRBV7-9,NA,NA,TRBJ2-5,CASSLILRDGETQYF,TGTGCCAGCAGCCTAATACTCAGAGATGGGGAGACCCAGTACTTC
TRBV5-6,NA,NA,TRBJ2-7,CASSGGRTDYEQYF,TGTGCCAGCAGCGGGGGAAGGACAGACTACGAGCAGTACTTC
TRBV30,NA,few,TRBJ1-5,CAWSTVSSNQPQHF,TGTGCCTGGAGTACTGTGTCTAGCAATCAGCCCCAGCATTTT
TRBV4-1,NA,NA,TRBJ2-2,CASSQAPPRASNTGELFF,TGCGCCAGCAGCCAAGCCCCTCCCCGGGCGTCGAACACCGGGGAGCTGTTTTTT
TRBV9,TRBD2,NA,TRBJ2-1,CASSVVAGGGEQFF,TGTGCCAGCAGCGTGGTAGCGGGGGGAGGGGAGCAGTTCTTC
TRBV11-2,NA,once,TRBJ1-2,CASSSTGGVYGYTF,TGTGCCAGCAGCTCCACGGGAGGTGTCTATGGCTACACCTTC
TRBV27,NA,NA,TRBJ2-3,CASSLRDPQDTQYF,TGTGCCAGCAGTCTCCGGGACCCTCAGGATACGCAGTATTTT
TRBV3-1,TRBD1,NA,TRBJ1-3,CASSRDRVAGNTIYF,TGTGCCAGCAGTCGGGACAGGGTGGCCGGAAACACCATATATTTT
TRBV29-1,TRBD1,NA,TRBJ2-2,CSVTGTAGELFF,TGCAGCGTTACCGGGACAGCCGGGGAGCTGTTTTTT
TRBV27,TRBD2,NA,TRBJ2-3,CASSPNSGGSTDTQYF,TGTGCCAGCAGTCCAAATAGCGGGGGCAGCACAGATACGCAGTATTTT
TRBV11-2,NA,NA,TRBJ1-2,CASGKNNYGYTF,TGTGCCAGCGGAAAGAACAACTATGGCTACACCTTC
TRBV7-9,NA,NA,TRBJ2-5,CASSSRALRQETQYF,TGTGCCAGCAGCTCAAGGGCATTGAGGCAAGAGACCCAGTACTTC
TRBV30,NA,NA,TRBJ2-7,CAWRRTRGNEQYF,TGTGCCTGGAGGCGGACCCGGGGAAACGAGCAGTACTTC